This TCR beta chain was recorded in a study of blood T cell repertoires in COVID-19. Measured with immunoSEQ multiplex PCR; TCRdb has only the in-frame clones, and not every one. Seen here are about 240,000 clones, approximately 83% observed once, and the top ten hold about 3.3%. V was trimmed by 3 bases and J by 0 bases, leaving 9 bases between them. Germline CDR1 DFQATT, CDR2 SNEGSKA (reference sequence). The CDR3 runs 14 residues. The material sequenced was PBMCs or T cells enriched from blood (not recorded which). The sequence was collected from a woman aged 40 to 50 with acute COVID-19. The gene calls are TRBV20-1 and TRBJ2-4; D gene ambiguous. CDR3 coding DNA: TGCAGTGCTAGTGGTCTAGTAGCCAAAAACATTCAGTACTTC. The encoded protein is CSASGLVAKNIQYF.